The text below deals with one TCR beta chain. This specimen comes from a study of cytomegalovirus exposure and HLA in healthy donors. The PCR had 60 Vbeta and 13 Jbeta primers. Profiling relied on immunoSEQ multiplex PCR, and the TCRdb table lists in-frame clones only, not all of them. The repertoire consists of over 150,000 clones, with less than 85% occurring once and the leading ten covering 1%. Per the germline V gene, CDR1 is MNHEY and CDR2 is SVGAGI. The germline V and J ends were trimmed by 6 bases and 10 bases, with 17 bases remaining between them. The CDR3 extends over 13 amino acids. The chain uses TRBV6-5 and TRBJ2-3, with D possibly being TRBD2 (7 bases). The TCR sequence derives from a boy between 2 and 10 years old in good health and CMV-seronegative. Material: PBMCs. The DNA for the CDR3 is TGTGCCAGCAGCCCCCTAGGGGGGGATGCGCAGTATTTT. It encodes CASSPLGGDAQYF.